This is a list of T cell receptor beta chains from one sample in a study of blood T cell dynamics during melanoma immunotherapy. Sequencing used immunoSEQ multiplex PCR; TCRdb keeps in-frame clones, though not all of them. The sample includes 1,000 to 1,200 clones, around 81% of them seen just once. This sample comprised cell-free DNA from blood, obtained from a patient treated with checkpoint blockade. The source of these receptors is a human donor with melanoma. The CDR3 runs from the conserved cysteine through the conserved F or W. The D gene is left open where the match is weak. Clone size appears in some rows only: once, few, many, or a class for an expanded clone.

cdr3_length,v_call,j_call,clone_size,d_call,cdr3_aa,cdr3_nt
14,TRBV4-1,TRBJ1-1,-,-,CASSQVVAGISAFF,TGCGCCAGCAGCCAAGTAGTCGCGGGCATCTCAGCTTTCTTT
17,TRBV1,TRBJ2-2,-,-,CTSSHPQGGLNTGELFF,TGCACCAGCAGCCATCCTCAGGGGGGGCTCAACACCGGGGAGCTGTTTTTT
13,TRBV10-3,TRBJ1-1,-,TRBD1,CAITPGQGSEAFF,TGTGCCATCACTCCCGGACAGGGGTCTGAAGCTTTCTTT
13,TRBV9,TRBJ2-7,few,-,CASSVEGGREQYF,TGTGCCAGCAGCGTAGAGGGTGGCCGCGAGCAGTACTTC
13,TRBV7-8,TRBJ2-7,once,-,CASSLGRSYEQYF,TGTGCCAGCAGCTTAGGTCGTTCCTACGAGCAGTACTTC
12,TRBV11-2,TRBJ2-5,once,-,CASSFYPETQYF,TGTGCCAGCAGCTTCTACCCTGAGACCCAGTACTTC
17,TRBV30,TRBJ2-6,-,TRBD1,CAWRPGTGGTGANVLTF,TGTGCCTGGAGACCCGGGACAGGGGGCACTGGGGCCAACGTCCTGACTTTC
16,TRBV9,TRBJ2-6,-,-,CASSVAPTGGANVLTF,TGTGCCAGCAGCGTAGCGCCGACCGGTGGGGCCAACGTCCTGACTTTC
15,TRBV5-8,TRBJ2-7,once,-,CASSKGPAFSYEQYF,TGTGCCAGCAGCAAGGGGCCCGCCTTCTCCTACGAGCAGTACTTC
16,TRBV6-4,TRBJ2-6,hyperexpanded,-,CASSDSGGAGANVLTF,TGTGCCAGCAGTGACTCTGGGGGTGCTGGGGCCAACGTCCTGACTTTC
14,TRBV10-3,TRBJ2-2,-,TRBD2,CAISGQSGGGELFF,TGTGCCATCAGTGGACAGTCGGGAGGCGGGGAGCTGTTTTTT
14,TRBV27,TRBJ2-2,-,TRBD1,CATQTGDLTGELFF,TGTGCCACCCAGACAGGGGACCTCACCGGGGAGCTGTTTTTT
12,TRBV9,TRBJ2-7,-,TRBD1,CASSAGGYEQYF,TGTGCCAGCAGCGCAGGGGGCTACGAGCAGTACTTC
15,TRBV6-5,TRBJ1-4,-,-,CASSYRYRGNEKLFF,TGTGCCAGCAGTTACCGGTACCGGGGAAATGAAAAACTGTTTTTT
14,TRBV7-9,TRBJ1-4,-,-,CASRESGGDEKLFF,TGTGCCAGCAGGGAATCAGGTGGCGATGAAAAACTGTTTTTT
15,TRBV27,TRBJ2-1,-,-,CASSFTGTQYNEQFF,TGTGCCAGCAGTTTTACCGGGACTCAATACAATGAGCAGTTCTTC
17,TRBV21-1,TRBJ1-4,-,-,CASSKGIGGTGGGKLFF,TGTGCCAGCAGCAAAGGAATTGGAGGGACAGGGGGAGGAAAACTGTTTTTT
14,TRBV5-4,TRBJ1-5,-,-,CASSIQGSGQPQHF,TGTGCCAGCAGCATACAGGGTTCGGGTCAGCCCCAGCATTTT
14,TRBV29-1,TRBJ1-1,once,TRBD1,CSVGAAGQGAEAFF,TGCAGCGTTGGGGCAGCGGGACAGGGGGCTGAAGCTTTCTTT
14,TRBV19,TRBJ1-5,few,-,CASSIDRGLQPQHF,TGTGCCAGTAGTATAGATAGGGGATTACAGCCCCAGCATTTT
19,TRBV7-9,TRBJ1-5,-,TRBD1,CASSSTSGTGWVSNQPQHF,TGTGCCAGCAGTTCGACCTCCGGGACAGGGTGGGTAAGCAATCAGCCCCAGCATTTT
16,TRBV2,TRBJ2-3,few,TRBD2,CASSESGRGGLATQYF,TGTGCCAGCAGTGAATCTGGTCGGGGGGGGCTCGCGACGCAGTATTTT
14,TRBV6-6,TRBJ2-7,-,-,CASRRTADSYEQYF,TGTGCCAGCAGGAGGACAGCGGATTCCTACGAGCAGTACTTC
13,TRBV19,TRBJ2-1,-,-,CASSIGAANEQFF,TGTGCCAGTAGTATAGGGGCAGCCAATGAGCAGTTCTTC
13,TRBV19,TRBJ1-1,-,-,CASSIGQNTEAFF,TGTGCCAGTAGTATCGGACAGAACACTGAAGCTTTCTTT